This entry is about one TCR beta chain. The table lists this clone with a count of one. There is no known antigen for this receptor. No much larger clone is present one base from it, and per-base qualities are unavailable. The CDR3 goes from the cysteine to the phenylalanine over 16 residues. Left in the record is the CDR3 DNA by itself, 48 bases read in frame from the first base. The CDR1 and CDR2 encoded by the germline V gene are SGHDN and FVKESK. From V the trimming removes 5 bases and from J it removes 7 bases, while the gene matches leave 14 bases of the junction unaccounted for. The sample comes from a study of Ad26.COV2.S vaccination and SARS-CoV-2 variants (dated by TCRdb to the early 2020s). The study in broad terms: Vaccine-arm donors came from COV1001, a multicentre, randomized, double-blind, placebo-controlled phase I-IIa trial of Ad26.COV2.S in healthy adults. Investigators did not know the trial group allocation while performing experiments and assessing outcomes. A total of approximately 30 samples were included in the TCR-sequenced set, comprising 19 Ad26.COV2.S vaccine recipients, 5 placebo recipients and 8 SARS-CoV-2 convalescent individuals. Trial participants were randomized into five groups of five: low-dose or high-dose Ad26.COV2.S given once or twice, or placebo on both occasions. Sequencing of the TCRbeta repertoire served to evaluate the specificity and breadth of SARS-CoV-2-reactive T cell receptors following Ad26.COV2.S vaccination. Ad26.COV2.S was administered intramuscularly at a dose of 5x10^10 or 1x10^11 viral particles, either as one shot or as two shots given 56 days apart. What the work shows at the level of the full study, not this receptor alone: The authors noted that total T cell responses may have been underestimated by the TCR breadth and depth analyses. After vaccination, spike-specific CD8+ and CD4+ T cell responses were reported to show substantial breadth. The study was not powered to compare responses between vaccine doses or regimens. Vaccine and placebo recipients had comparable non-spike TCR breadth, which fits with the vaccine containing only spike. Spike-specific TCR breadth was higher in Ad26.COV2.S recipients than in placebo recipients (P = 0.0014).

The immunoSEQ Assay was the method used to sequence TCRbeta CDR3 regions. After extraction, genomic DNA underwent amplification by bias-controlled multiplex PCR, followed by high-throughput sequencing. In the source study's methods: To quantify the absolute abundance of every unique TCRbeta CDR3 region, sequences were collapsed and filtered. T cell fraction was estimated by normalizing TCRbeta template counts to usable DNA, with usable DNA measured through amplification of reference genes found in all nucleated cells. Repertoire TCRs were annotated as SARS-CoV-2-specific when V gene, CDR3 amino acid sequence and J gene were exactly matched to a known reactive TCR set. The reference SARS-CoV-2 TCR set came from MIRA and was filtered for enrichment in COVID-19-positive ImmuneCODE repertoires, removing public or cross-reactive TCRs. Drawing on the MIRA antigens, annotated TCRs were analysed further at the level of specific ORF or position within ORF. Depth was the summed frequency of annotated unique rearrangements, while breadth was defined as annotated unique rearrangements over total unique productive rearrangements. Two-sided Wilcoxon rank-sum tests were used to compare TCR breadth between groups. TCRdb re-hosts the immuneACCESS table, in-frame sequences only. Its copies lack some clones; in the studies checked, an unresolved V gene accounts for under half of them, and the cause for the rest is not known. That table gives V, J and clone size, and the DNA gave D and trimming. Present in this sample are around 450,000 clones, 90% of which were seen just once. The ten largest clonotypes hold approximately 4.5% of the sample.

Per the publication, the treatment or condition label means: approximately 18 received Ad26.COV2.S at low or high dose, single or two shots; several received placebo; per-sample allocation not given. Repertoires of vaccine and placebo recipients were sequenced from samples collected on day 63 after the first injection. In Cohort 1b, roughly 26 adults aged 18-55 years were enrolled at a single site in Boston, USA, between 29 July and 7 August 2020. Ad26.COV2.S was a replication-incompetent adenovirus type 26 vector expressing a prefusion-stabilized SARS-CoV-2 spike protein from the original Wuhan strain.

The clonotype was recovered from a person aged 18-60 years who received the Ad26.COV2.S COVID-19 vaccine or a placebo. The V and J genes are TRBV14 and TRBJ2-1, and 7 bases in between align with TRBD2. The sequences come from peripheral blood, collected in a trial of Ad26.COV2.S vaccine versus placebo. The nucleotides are TGTGCCAGCAGCAACCCCGGGGAGGGCCGGCGGAATGAGCAGTTCTTC. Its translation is CASSNPGEGRRNEQFF.